This entry lists 4 T cell receptor beta chains sequenced from one sample in a study of blood T cell repertoires in COVID-19 (dated by TCRdb to 2018 to 2020). Libraries came from the immunoSEQ multiplex PCR assay. The table comes from immuneACCESS by way of TCRdb, which keeps in-frame sequences with V and J called. Part of the clones is missing from these tables; in studies checked, under half for an unresolved V gene and the rest for unknown reasons. This sample has about 160,000 clones in its table, and 89% of those were observed once. The ten largest make up around 2.9% of the sample. The source material was peripheral blood. These receptors originate from a man in his 60s with acute or convalescent COVID-19.

This chain joins TRBV5-1 and TRBJ1-6; the match to TRBD1 covers 9 bases. The V gene end was trimmed by 4 bases and the J gene end by 7 bases; junction bases not matched to a gene: 6. Germline V CDR1 and CDR2: SGHRS, YFSETQ. The CDR3 consists of 15 residues. The CDR3 region is CASSPTGTGNSPLHF. CDR3 DNA: TGCGCCAGCAGCCCGACCGGGACAGGGAATTCACCCCTCCACTTT. The full variable domain, with the rest looked up from reference TRBV5-1 and TRBJ1-6, is KAGVTQTPRYLIKTRGQQVTLSCSPISGHRSVSWYQQTPGQGLQFLFEYFSETQRNKGNFPGRFSGRQFSNSRSEMNVSTLELGDSALYLCASSPTGTGNSPLHFGNGTRLTVT.

The rearrangement joins TRBV7-9 to TRBJ2-1; 11 bases agree with TRBD1. Germline assignment: CDR1 SEHNR and CDR2 FQNEAQ (reference sequence). V lost 5 bases and J lost 8; bases outside the gene matches: 5. The CDR3 sequence is 14 residues long. DNA of the CDR3: TGTGCCAGCAGCGCCGGGACAGGGGGGTATGAGCAGTTCTTC. Translated: CASSAGTGGYEQFF.

This clone is a singleton in its sample. The V and J genes are TRBV15 and TRBJ1-1; unclear D gene. CDR1 is LNHNV and CDR2 is YYDKDF in the germline V gene (reference sequence). Trimming cost V 4 bases and J 8 bases, with 20 bases left between them. The CDR3 is made up of 15 amino acids. In DNA form, the CDR3 reads TGTGCCACCAGCAACGAGCTCTTTCGACGGGGAGAAGCTTTCTTT. Its protein is CATSNELFRRGEAFF. Full variable domain (missing parts from reference TRBV15 and TRBJ1-1): DAMVIQNPRYQVTQFGKPVTLSCSQTLNHNVMYWYQQKSSQAPKLLFHYYDKDFNNEADTPDNFQSRRPNTSFCFLDIRSPGLGDTAMYLCATSNELFRRGEAFFGQGTRLTVV.

The chain recombines TRBV6-2 or TRBV6-3 with TRBJ2-5; a possible D gene is TRBD1 (6 bases). The V gene's germline CDR1 is MNHEY and CDR2 SVGEGT. This CDR3 has 14 amino acids. The V end was cut by 2 bases, the J end by 5 bases, with 12 bases between. Written as DNA, the CDR3 is TGTGCCAGCAGTTACAGTTGGCAGGGGGAGACCCAGTACTTC. Amino acids: CASSYSWQGETQYF.